This is a list of T cell receptor beta chains from one sample in a study of cytomegalovirus exposure and HLA in healthy donors. The data were produced by immunoSEQ multiplex PCR, yet TCRdb's version contains in-frame clones alone and is incomplete. This sample has around 140,000 clones; around 75% occur once, and the top ten carry approximately 1.8%. The sample comprised PBMCs. The receptors here all came from a woman under 30 in good health and CMV-seronegative. The CDR3 runs from the conserved cysteine through the conserved F or W. D genes are given only for firm matches. Not all rows give a size; the values are once, few, many and, for expanded clones, a class.

V gene: TRBV2; J gene: TRBJ1-2; CDR3 length: 14; D gene: TRBD1; clone size: NA; CDR3 protein: CASSKTTGFYGYTF; CDR3 DNA: TGTGCCAGCAGTAAAACGACAGGGTTCTATGGCTACACCTTC
V gene: TRBV20-1; J gene: TRBJ2-5; CDR3 length: 10; D gene: TRBD2; clone size: few; CDR3 protein: CSGEGETQYF; CDR3 DNA: TGCAGTGGGGAGGGAGAGACCCAGTACTTC
V gene: TRBV10-1; J gene: TRBJ2-7; CDR3 length: 18; D gene: NA; clone size: NA; CDR3 protein: CASTPWGDTSRFTYEQYF; CDR3 DNA: TGCGCCAGCACCCCATGGGGAGATACCTCTCGATTTACCTACGAGCAGTACTTC
V gene: TRBV28; J gene: TRBJ1-5; CDR3 length: 13; D gene: NA; clone size: NA; CDR3 protein: CASTHRVGQPQHF; CDR3 DNA: TGTGCCAGCACCCACAGGGTAGGACAGCCCCAGCATTTT
V gene: TRBV2; J gene: TRBJ1-1; CDR3 length: 13; D gene: TRBD1; clone size: NA; CDR3 protein: CASSLTGGTEAFF; CDR3 DNA: TGTGCCAGCAGTTTAACAGGGGGCACTGAAGCTTTCTTT
V gene: TRBV5-4; J gene: TRBJ1-1; CDR3 length: 18; D gene: TRBD1; clone size: NA; CDR3 protein: CASSPPPRQGAIWTEAFF; CDR3 DNA: TGTGCCAGCAGCCCACCACCGAGGCAGGGGGCCATATGGACTGAAGCTTTCTTT
V gene: TRBV6-1; J gene: TRBJ1-4; CDR3 length: 14; D gene: TRBD1; clone size: NA; CDR3 protein: CASGSDRALGKLFF; CDR3 DNA: TGTGCCAGCGGATCGGACAGGGCCCTTGGAAAACTGTTTTTT
V gene: TRBV18; J gene: TRBJ2-5; CDR3 length: 18; D gene: TRBD2; clone size: NA; CDR3 protein: CASSRNSPTSGSLETQYF; CDR3 DNA: TGTGCCAGCTCACGGAACTCGCCGACTAGCGGGAGTTTGGAGACCCAGTACTTC
V gene: TRBV7-9; J gene: TRBJ2-1; CDR3 length: 14; D gene: NA; clone size: few; CDR3 protein: CAAPSLPGGNEQFF; CDR3 DNA: TGTGCCGCACCGTCCCTCCCAGGTGGCAATGAGCAGTTCTTC
V gene: TRBV27; J gene: TRBJ2-5; CDR3 length: 15; D gene: NA; clone size: NA; CDR3 protein: CASSLWAGGRAGQYF; CDR3 DNA: TGTGCCAGCAGTTTATGGGCAGGAGGAAGGGCGGGACAGTACTTC
V gene: TRBV4-2; J gene: TRBJ2-1; CDR3 length: 16; D gene: TRBD2; clone size: NA; CDR3 protein: CASSQDSGGSYNEQFF; CDR3 DNA: TGTGCCAGCAGCCAAGATTCGGGGGGCTCCTACAATGAGCAGTTCTTC
V gene: TRBV10-3; J gene: TRBJ2-1; CDR3 length: 13; D gene: TRBD1; clone size: NA; CDR3 protein: CAMTGGRYNEQFF; CDR3 DNA: TGTGCGATGACAGGGGGCCGGTACAATGAGCAGTTCTTC
V gene: TRBV5-1; J gene: TRBJ2-3; CDR3 length: 15; D gene: TRBD2; clone size: once; CDR3 protein: CASSLSGSFPDTQYF; CDR3 DNA: TGCGCCAGCAGCCTTAGCGGGAGCTTCCCAGATACGCAGTATTTT
V gene: TRBV7-8; J gene: TRBJ2-4; CDR3 length: 16; D gene: TRBD2; clone size: NA; CDR3 protein: CASSLGTSGIKNIQYF; CDR3 DNA: TGTGCCAGCAGCTTAGGGACTAGCGGGATCAAAAACATTCAGTACTTC
V gene: TRBV27; J gene: TRBJ2-7; CDR3 length: 14; D gene: TRBD1; clone size: NA; CDR3 protein: CASSGGQGTYEQYF; CDR3 DNA: TGTGCCAGCAGTGGGGGACAGGGGACCTACGAGCAGTACTTC
V gene: TRBV27; J gene: TRBJ1-2; CDR3 length: 12; D gene: NA; clone size: NA; CDR3 protein: CASLTPNYGYTF; CDR3 DNA: TGTGCCAGTTTAACTCCTAACTATGGCTACACCTTC
V gene: TRBV11-3; J gene: TRBJ2-1; CDR3 length: 13; D gene: NA; clone size: NA; CDR3 protein: CASSLPADNEQFF; CDR3 DNA: TGTGCCAGCAGCTTACCAGCGGACAATGAGCAGTTCTTC
V gene: TRBV10-1; J gene: TRBJ1-3; CDR3 length: 16; D gene: NA; clone size: NA; CDR3 protein: CASSESVGAPGNTIYF; CDR3 DNA: TGCGCCAGCAGTGAGTCGGTGGGGGCCCCTGGAAACACCATATATTTT
V gene: TRBV10-3; J gene: TRBJ2-1; CDR3 length: 15; D gene: TRBD2; clone size: NA; CDR3 protein: CAISPREEVVGEQFF; CDR3 DNA: TGTGCCATCAGTCCCCGGGAGGAGGTCGTCGGTGAGCAGTTCTTC
V gene: TRBV28; J gene: TRBJ1-6; CDR3 length: 15; D gene: TRBD1; clone size: NA; CDR3 protein: CASRLTGGVNSPLHF; CDR3 DNA: TGTGCCAGCAGACTGACAGGGGGGGTTAATTCACCCCTCCACTTT
V gene: TRBV2; J gene: TRBJ1-1; CDR3 length: 11; D gene: NA; clone size: NA; CDR3 protein: CASIYNTEAFF; CDR3 DNA: TGTGCCAGCATCTACAACACTGAAGCTTTCTTT
V gene: TRBV28; J gene: TRBJ2-7; CDR3 length: 15; D gene: TRBD1; clone size: once; CDR3 protein: CASRFQARGTDEQYF; CDR3 DNA: TGTGCCAGCAGGTTTCAGGCCAGGGGGACGGACGAGCAGTACTTC